The next 18 T cell receptor beta chains were all read from a single sample in a study of blood T cell repertoires in COVID-19. The assay was immunoSEQ multiplex PCR, and TCRdb's table has in-frame clones only and misses some. Of around 110,000 clones listed, approximately 84% were seen once; the top ten hold more than 4%. The specimen was peripheral blood. Every receptor here comes from a human donor in a cohort sampled during active COVID-19.

The V call is TRBV30, the J call TRBJ1-2; no clear D gene. The germline CDR1 and CDR2 sequences are GTSNPN and SVGIG (reference sequence). There are 13 residues in the CDR3. Trimming left V 0 bases short and J 8 bases short, with 13 bases between. The CDR3 DNA reads as TGTGCCTGGAGTGTACTAGCCGGGGAAGGCTACACCTTC. Translated, it gives CAWSVLAGEGYTF.

The gene calls are TRBV7-9 and TRBJ2-1, with 7 bases matching TRBD2. J lost 3 bases, V lost 5 bases, and 10 bases had no gene match. Germline loops: CDR1 SEHNR, CDR2 FQNEAQ (reference sequence). The CDR3 has 16 residues. CDR3 nucleotide sequence: TGTGCCAGCAGCCCCTCTCCCAGCGGGATCTACAATGAGCAGTTCTTC. Translating it yields CASSPSPSGIYNEQFF.

With respect to this clone: Other DNA sequences within the sample encode an identical CDR3. This sequence joins TRBV12-3 or TRBV12-4 and TRBJ2-7, with no clear D. The CDR3 covers 11 residues. The V end was cut by 5 bases, the J end by 3 bases, with 5 bases between. CDR3 region: CASSLIYEQYF. CDR3 DNA sequence: TGTGCCAGCAGTCTAATCTACGAGCAGTACTTC.

J is TRBJ2-3 and V is TRBV6-5; 10 bases map to TRBD2. This CDR3 spans 14 amino acids. V shed 8 bases, J shed 1 base, and the junction held 3 bases outside the gene matches. Germline V CDR1 and CDR2: MNHEY, SVGAGI. In DNA form, the CDR3 reads TGTGCCAGCGGTACTAGCGGGGGCACAGATACGCAGTATTTT. Translated: CASGTSGGTDTQYF.

This chain links TRBV5-1 with TRBJ2-1, with 7 bases aligning to TRBD2. The CDR3 is made up of 15 amino acids. The ends lost 4 bases at V and 1 base at J; junction bases unmatched: 5. From germline, CDR1 is SGHRS and CDR2 YFSETQ. The CDR3 DNA sequence: TGCGCCAGCAGCATTCCTAGCGGATCCTACAATGAGCAGTTCTTC. Translating it yields CASSIPSGSYNEQFF.

J is TRBJ1-2 and V is TRBV24-1; D is ambiguous. The V end was cut by 4 bases, the J end by 3 bases, with 8 bases between. From germline, CDR1 is KGHDR and CDR2 SFDVKD. The CDR3 runs to 13 residues. In DNA form, the CDR3 reads TGTGCCACCAGTGACGCAGTTCACTATGGCTACACCTTC. It specifies CATSDAVHYGYTF.

The V and J genes are TRBV6-4 and TRBJ2-4, with 10 bases aligning to TRBD1. V lost 1 base to trimming and J lost 9 bases; unmatched junction nucleotides: 6. Germline V gives CDR1 MRHNA, CDR2 SNTAGT. The CDR3 sequence is 15 residues long. Written as DNA, the CDR3 is TGTGCCAGCAGTGACTGGAGACAGGGGGCTGGCATTCAGTACTTC. Its translation: CASSDWRQGAGIQYF.

V gene TRBV21-1 combines with J gene TRBJ2-2; the D segment call TRBD2 is taken from the table without a DNA check. TRBV21-1 is described as a pseudogene. CDR3 length: 17 residues. The CDR3 loop reads CASSKGRGLADTGELFF. CDR3 in DNA: TGTGCCAGCAGCAAAGGACGGGGACTAGCTGACACCGGGGAGCTGTTTTTT.

This rearrangement joins TRBV29-1 to TRBJ1-2; a weak D match, TRBD1 (6 bases). The germline V gene encodes CDR1 SQVTM and CDR2 ANQGSEA. The CDR3 runs 13 residues. Trimming removed 7 bases at V and 8 bases at J, with 20 bases between. CDR3 residues: CSEVTGLLEGYTF. CDR3 in DNA: TGCAGCGAGGTGACAGGCCTCTTGGAAGGCTACACCTTC.

The chain couples TRBV6-2 or TRBV6-3 to TRBJ2-7; D is unclear. V lost 6 bases to trimming and J lost 3 bases, with 12 bases between them. Germline V lookup: CDR1 MNHEY, CDR2 SVGEGT. The CDR3 runs to 13 residues. The CDR3 DNA reads as TGTGCCAGCAGCCCCCTGGGCTACTACGAGCAGTACGTC. Translation: CASSPLGYYEQYV.

This clone was recorded once. V and J are TRBV27 and TRBJ1-1; 7 positions agree with TRBD1. Germline V CDR1 and CDR2: MNHEY, SMNVEV (reference sequence). This CDR3 has 17 amino acids. V shed 4 bases, J shed 0 bases, and the junction held 11 bases outside the gene matches. The CDR3 DNA is TGTGCCAGCAGTTCCTGGTTAGGGACAGCGATGAACACTGAAGCTTTCTTT. Amino acid sequence: CASSSWLGTAMNTEAFF.

The genes are TRBV12-3 or TRBV12-4 and TRBJ2-7, with TRBD1 as a possible D gene (5 bases). V was clipped by 3 bases and J by 2 bases, with 8 bases between them. The CDR3 is 13 residues long. The CDR3 nucleotides read TGTGCCAGCAGTTTCGACAGTACCTACGAGCAGTACGTC. This encodes CASSFDSTYEQYV.

This rearrangement joins TRBV6-1 to TRBJ2-1; 9 nucleotides line up with TRBD1. Trimming removed 3 bases from V and 10 bases from J; junction bases left unmatched: 10. The germline V gene encodes CDR1 MNHNS and CDR2 SASEGT. The CDR3 is 15 amino acids. CDR3: CASSEGQGLTIEQFF. The CDR3 nucleotides are TGTGCCAGCAGTGAGGGACAGGGTTTGACGATCGAGCAGTTCTTC.

The genes are TRBV19 and TRBJ2-1; 10 bases are a match to TRBD2. The CDR3 has 13 residues. Unmatched junction bases numbered 8, after V lost 6 bases and J lost 12 bases. The germline CDR1 and CDR2 sequences are LNHDA and SQIVND (reference sequence). DNA of the CDR3: TGTGCCAGTAGCACTAGCGGGATTAATACGCAGTTCTTC. Its protein product is CASSTSGINTQFF.

J is TRBJ2-3 and V is TRBV19; 12 bases align to TRBD2. Germline-derived CDR1 and CDR2 are LNHDA and SQIVND (reference sequence). The V segment lost 6 bases and the J segment 4 bases; nucleotides outside the gene matches: 2. This CDR3 is 14 amino acids long. CDR3 residues: CASRTSGSADTQYF. CDR3 sequence (DNA): TGTGCCAGTAGGACTAGCGGGAGCGCAGATACGCAGTATTTT.

This clone occurred a few times. The V call is TRBV19, the J call TRBJ1-4; D is unresolved. This CDR3 has 13 amino acids. Trimming removed 0 bases from V and 8 bases from J, with 7 bases in between. CDR1 and CDR2 (germline): LNHDA, SQIVND (reference sequence). The CDR3 region is CASSIEAREKLFF. The DNA for the CDR3 is TGTGCCAGTAGTATAGAGGCCCGAGAAAAACTGTTTTTT.

The chain recombines TRBV9 with TRBJ2-2, with 9 bases aligning to TRBD1. V trimming: 3 bases; J trimming: 4 bases; junction bases outside the gene matches: 4. The CDR3 length is 15 residues. The germline V gene has CDR1 SGDLS and CDR2 YYNGEE. The CDR3 coding sequence is TGTGCCAGCAGCGCCGGGACAGGGATCACCGGGGAGCTGTTTTTT. The encoded protein is CASSAGTGITGELFF.

The chain joins TRBV28 to TRBJ1-2, with D maybe TRBD1 (6 bases). V was trimmed by 2 bases and J by 4 bases, leaving 11 bases between them. Germline CDR1 is MDHEN and CDR2 is SYDVKM. The CDR3 has 14 residues. This chain's CDR3 is CASSLGQMVYGYTF. The CDR3 coding sequence is TGTGCCAGCAGTTTAGGACAGATGGTCTATGGCTACACCTTC.